Below, 17 T cell receptor beta chains from the same sample are listed, as sequenced in a study of blood T cell repertoires in COVID-19. Some clones are missing from TCRdb's copy, which holds only in-frame ones; the method was immunoSEQ multiplex PCR. This table has about 210,000 clones, about nine tenths appearing once. Sequencing used peripheral blood. These receptors were obtained from a man aged 35 to 55 with acute or convalescent COVID-19.

The chain joins TRBV5-5 to TRBJ1-1; D may be TRBD1 (6 bases). The V gene's germline CDR1 is SGHKS and CDR2 YYEKEE (reference sequence). V lost 1 base, J lost 0 bases, and 10 bases lay in between. The CDR3 runs 15 residues. CDR3 region: CASSLLGHLNTEAFF. The CDR3, as DNA: TGTGCCAGCAGCTTGTTGGGACACTTGAACACTGAAGCTTTCTTT.

V is TRBV6-5 and J is TRBJ2-2, with TRBD1 matching 8 bases. This CDR3 comprises 15 residues. Germline CDR1 and CDR2: MNHEY and SVGAGI. Trimming took 4 bases from V and 7 from J; bases not matched to a gene: 8. The CDR3 sequence: CASSSSGGAFGELFF. In DNA form, the CDR3 reads TGTGCCAGCAGTTCGTCAGGGGGCGCGTTCGGGGAGCTGTTTTTT.

The rearrangement links TRBV5-5 to TRBJ2-7; TRBD1 matches at 12 bases. The CDR3 contains 15 residues. With V trimmed by 4 bases and J by 4 bases, 6 bases remained unmatched. Germline CDR1 SGHKS, CDR2 YYEKEE (reference sequence). The CDR3 sequence: CASSLGTGGFYEQYF. The CDR3 nucleotides read TGTGCCAGCAGCCTCGGGACAGGGGGCTTTTACGAGCAGTACTTC. Filled out from reference TRBV5-5 and TRBJ2-7, the complete variable domain reads DAGVTQSPTHLIKTRGQQVTLRCSPISGHKSVSWYQQVLGQGPQFIFQYYEKEERGRGNFPDRFSARQFPNYSSELNVNALLLGDSALYLCASSLGTGGFYEQYFGPGTRLTVT.

This chain joins TRBV4-2 and TRBJ1-1; no firm D call. This CDR3 has 15 residues. CDR1 and CDR2 (germline): LGHNA, YNFKEQ. The V and J ends lost 4 bases and 4 bases respectively, with 16 bases between them. The CDR3 is CASSPNSFRSTEAFF. The CDR3, as DNA: TGTGCCAGCAGCCCTAACAGCTTCCGAAGCACTGAAGCTTTCTTT.

V is TRBV24-1 and J is TRBJ2-1; 7 bases agree with TRBD2. This CDR3 is 17 amino acids long. Germline V gives CDR1 KGHDR, CDR2 SFDVKD. The J segment lost 0 bases and the V segment lost 2 bases, leaving 6 bases of the junction unmatched. Written as DNA, the CDR3 is TGTGCCACCAGTGATTCCCAGGGACTAAACTCCTACAATGAGCAGTTCTTC. Its translation: CATSDSQGLNSYNEQFF.

J is TRBJ2-1 and V is TRBV7-2, with TRBD1 matching over 10 bases. The CDR3 length is 11 residues. The V gene's germline CDR1 is SGHTA and CDR2 FQGNSA. V shed 5 bases and J 14 bases; nucleotides not matched to a gene: 3. The CDR3 DNA is TGTGCCAGCAGCGAGGGACAGGGGAAGTTCTTC. Translating gives CASSEGQGKFF.

The V gene is TRBV28, the J gene TRBJ2-7; 7 bases fit TRBD1. Germline-derived CDR1 and CDR2 are MDHEN and SYDVKM. Trimming took 5 bases from V and 6 from J; bases not matched to a gene: 10. The CDR3 is 14 amino acids. CDR3 sequence (DNA): TGTGCCAGCAGTGACGGACAGGTTCGGGTCGAGCAGTACTTC. Encoded protein: CASSDGQVRVEQYF.

The chain couples TRBV7-2 to TRBJ2-7; D unclear. Germline assignment: CDR1 SGHTA and CDR2 FQGNSA. The CDR3 has 14 amino acids. Trimming removed 5 bases at V and 7 bases at J, with 18 bases between. The chain's CDR3 is CASSPRSARGEQYF. DNA of the CDR3: TGTGCCAGCAGCCCACGGTCAGCGCGTGGGGAGCAGTACTTC.

J is TRBJ1-1 and V is TRBV6-6; D may be TRBD1 (5 bases). The CDR3 runs 15 residues. Germline V gene lookup returns CDR1 MNHNY and CDR2 SVGAGI (reference sequence). Trimming removed 7 bases at V and 1 base at J, with 16 bases between. The CDR3 region is CASTLGEQANTEAFF. The DNA of the CDR3 is TGTGCCAGCACCTTAGGGGAACAGGCGAACACTGAAGCTTTCTTT.

The rearrangement links TRBV7-9 to TRBJ2-5; 7 bases agree with TRBD1. Germline values: CDR1 SEHNR, CDR2 FQNEAQ (reference sequence). The CDR3 loop spans 15 amino acids. The V and J ends lost 5 bases and 6 bases, in that order; junction bases with no gene match: 12. Here the CDR3 reads CASSLTGESGKTQYF. In DNA, the CDR3 is TGTGCCAGCAGCCTCACAGGGGAAAGTGGAAAGACCCAGTACTTC.

The chain carries TRBV7-2 and TRBJ2-3; 12 bases fit TRBD2. The V gene end was trimmed by 3 bases and the J gene end by 4 bases; junction bases not matched to a gene: 5. The CDR3 spans 16 residues. Germline CDR1 is SGHTA and CDR2 is FQGNSA. The CDR3 bases are TGTGCCAGCAGCTTGGAACTAGCGGGAGGCTCAGATACGCAGTATTTT. This codes for CASSLELAGGSDTQYF.

The V call is TRBV7-9, the J call TRBJ2-1; D possibly corresponds to TRBD2 (6 bases). The CDR3 spans 13 residues. V was shortened by 0 bases and J by 15 bases, with 15 bases between the two germline ends. Germline CDR1 SEHNR, CDR2 FQNEAQ (reference sequence). The CDR3 sequence: CASSLAPQEGSFF. As DNA, the CDR3 is TGTGCCAGCAGCTTAGCACCGCAGGAGGGTTCGTTCTTC.

This chain connects TRBV3-1 (or the pseudogene TRBV3-2) to TRBJ1-2; D possibly corresponds to TRBD1 (6 bases). This CDR3 comprises 13 residues. The V gene's germline CDR1 is LGHDT and CDR2 YNNKEL (reference sequence). V was cut by 0 bases and J by 7 bases, with 9 bases left in between. This chain's CDR3 is CASSQDLTGGYTF. CDR3 nucleotide sequence: TGTGCCAGCAGCCAAGATCTGACAGGTGGCTACACCTTC.

The chain has TRBV27 and TRBJ2-1; 12 bases match TRBD2. From germline, CDR1 is MNHEY and CDR2 SMNVEV (reference sequence). The V and J ends lost 4 bases and 8 bases, in that order; junction bases with no gene match: 3. The CDR3 sequence is 14 residues long. CDR3 protein: CASSSRLAGDEQFF. The CDR3, as DNA: TGTGCCAGCAGTTCCCGACTAGCGGGAGATGAGCAGTTCTTC.

The chain couples TRBV7-6 to TRBJ2-7; 15 bases line up with TRBD2. The CDR3 covers 17 residues. Germline CDR1 reads SGHVS; CDR2 reads FNYEAQ. The trim removed 5 bases at V and 7 bases at J, leaving 12 bases unmatched. CDR3 DNA: TGTGCCAGCAGCCGCCTAGGGACTAGCGGGAGGTGGGTAGAGCAGTACTTC. This encodes CASSRLGTSGRWVEQYF.

The rearrangement joins TRBV2 to TRBJ1-6; tentative D call: TRBD1 (5 bases). Germline V gene data show CDR1 as SNHLY and CDR2 as FYNNEI. V was pared by 6 bases and J by 8 bases, with 11 bases between. This CDR3 has 13 residues. CDR3 region: CASRLLTDSPLHF. The CDR3 DNA sequence: TGTGCCAGCAGACTACTGACAGATTCACCCCTCCACTTT.

This sequence joins TRBV23-1 and TRBJ2-2, with a possible D match to TRBD2 (5 bases). TRBV23-1 counts as an open reading frame of uncertain function. This CDR3 spans 18 amino acids. V was trimmed by 6 bases and J by 2 bases, leaving 22 bases between them. The CDR3: CASSLAPIASRNTGELFF. The CDR3 bases are TGCGCCAGCAGCTTAGCCCCCATAGCGTCGAGAAACACCGGGGAGCTGTTTTTT.